Listed here is a single T cell receptor (beta chain). As yet, its antigen is unknown. This entry comes from a study of beta chain features in type 1 diabetes. Overall study: Analysis included 100 million to 110 million sorted cells drawn from all samples.

Central memory, naive, regulatory and stem cell-like memory CD4+ cells were sorted by CD45RO/CCR7/CD25/CD127/CD95/CD27. Study-wide results and limits: Shorter templates might be favored by PCR, equally in patients and controls.

In germline, CDR1 is SGHTA, CDR2 FQGTGA. Trimming stripped 5 bases from V and 7 bases from J, with 13 bases between. This CDR3 has 13 residues. As every portion of the isolated RNA was reverse transcribed, the sequencing read expressed TCRB transcripts. Approximately 3.5 million reads, on average, came from each naive, central memory and regulatory T cell sample. Repertoires were generated with immunoSEQ multiplex PCR, while TCRdb's copy carries only in-frame clones and drops some. The sample shows about 450,000 clones, about an eighth of them seen only once. The gene calls are TRBV7-3 and TRBJ2-3; D remains ambiguous. The TCR was taken from a woman younger than 30 in good health. Sample: naive CD4+ T cells from blood. The CDR3 DNA is TGTGCCAGCAGCCCCCGGTCTCTGAATACGCAGTATTTT. Amino acids: CASSPRSLNTQYF.